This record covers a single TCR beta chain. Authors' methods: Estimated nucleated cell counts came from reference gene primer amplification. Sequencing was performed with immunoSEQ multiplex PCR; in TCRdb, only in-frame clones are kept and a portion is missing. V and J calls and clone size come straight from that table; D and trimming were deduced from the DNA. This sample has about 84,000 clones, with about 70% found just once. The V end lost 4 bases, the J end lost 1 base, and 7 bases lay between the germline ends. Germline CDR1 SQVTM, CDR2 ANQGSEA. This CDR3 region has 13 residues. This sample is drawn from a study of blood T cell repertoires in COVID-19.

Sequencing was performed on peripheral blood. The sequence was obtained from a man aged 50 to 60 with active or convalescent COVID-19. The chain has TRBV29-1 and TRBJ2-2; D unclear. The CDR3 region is CSVVRRNTGELFF. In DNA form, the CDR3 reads TGCAGCGTTGTTAGAAGGAACACCGGGGAGCTGTTTTTT.